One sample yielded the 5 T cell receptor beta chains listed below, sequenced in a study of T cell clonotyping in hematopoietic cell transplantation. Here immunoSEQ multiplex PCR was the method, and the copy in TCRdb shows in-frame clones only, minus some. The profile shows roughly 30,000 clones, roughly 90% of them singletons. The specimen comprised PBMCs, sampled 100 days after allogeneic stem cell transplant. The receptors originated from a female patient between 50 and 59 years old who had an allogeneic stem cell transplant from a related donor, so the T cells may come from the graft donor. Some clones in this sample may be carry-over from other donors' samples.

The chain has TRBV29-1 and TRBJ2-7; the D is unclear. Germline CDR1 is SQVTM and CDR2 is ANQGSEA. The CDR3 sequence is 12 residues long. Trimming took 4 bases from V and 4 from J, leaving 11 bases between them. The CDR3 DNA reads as TGCAGCGTTGGTGAAGGGCTTTACGAGCAGTACTTC. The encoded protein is CSVGEGLYEQYF.

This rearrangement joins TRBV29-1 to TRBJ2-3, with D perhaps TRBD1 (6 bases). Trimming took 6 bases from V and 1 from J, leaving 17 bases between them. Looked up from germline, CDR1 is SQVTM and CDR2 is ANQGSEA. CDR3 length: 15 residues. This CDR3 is CSVQRDNRGTDTQYF. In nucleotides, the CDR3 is TGCAGCGTCCAACGGGACAACCGAGGCACAGATACGCAGTATTTT.

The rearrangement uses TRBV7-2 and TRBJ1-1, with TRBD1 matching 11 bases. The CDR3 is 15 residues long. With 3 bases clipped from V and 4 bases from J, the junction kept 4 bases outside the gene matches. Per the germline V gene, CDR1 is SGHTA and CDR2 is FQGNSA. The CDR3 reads CASSFRTGGLTEAFF. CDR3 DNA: TGTGCCAGCAGCTTCAGGACAGGGGGCCTCACTGAAGCTTTCTTT.

CDR3 amino acids: CASSLGVGGDEKLFF. CDR3 bases: TGCGCCAGCAGCTTGGGGGTAGGGGGTGATGAAAAACTGTTTTTT. The V and J genes are TRBV5-1 and TRBJ1-4; TRBD1 is a possible D gene (6 bases). V was trimmed by 0 bases and J by 6 bases, leaving 12 bases between them. Looked up from germline, CDR1 is SGHRS and CDR2 is YFSETQ. The CDR3 extends over 15 amino acids.

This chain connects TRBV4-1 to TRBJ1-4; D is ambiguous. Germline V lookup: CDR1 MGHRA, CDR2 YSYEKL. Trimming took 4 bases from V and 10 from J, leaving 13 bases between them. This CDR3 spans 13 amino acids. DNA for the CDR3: TGCGCCAGCAGCCCCGCGGGAGTAGGAAAACTGTTTTTT. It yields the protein CASSPAGVGKLFF.